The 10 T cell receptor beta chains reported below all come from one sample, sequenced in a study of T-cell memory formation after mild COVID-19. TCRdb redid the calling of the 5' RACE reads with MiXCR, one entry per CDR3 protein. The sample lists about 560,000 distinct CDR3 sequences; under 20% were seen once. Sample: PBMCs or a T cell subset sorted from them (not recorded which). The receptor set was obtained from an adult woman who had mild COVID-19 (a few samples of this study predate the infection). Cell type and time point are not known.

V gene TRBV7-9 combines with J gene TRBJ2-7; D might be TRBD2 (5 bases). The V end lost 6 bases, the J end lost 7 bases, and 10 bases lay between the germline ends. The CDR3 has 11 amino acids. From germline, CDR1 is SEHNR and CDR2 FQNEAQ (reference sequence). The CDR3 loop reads CASSSTGEQYF. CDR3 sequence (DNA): TGTGCCAGCAGTTCAACGGGGGAGCAGTACTTC.

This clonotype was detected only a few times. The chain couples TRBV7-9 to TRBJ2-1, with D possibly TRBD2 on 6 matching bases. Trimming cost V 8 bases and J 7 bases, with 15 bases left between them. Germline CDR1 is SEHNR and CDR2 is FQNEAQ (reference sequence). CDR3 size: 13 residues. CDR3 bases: TGTGCCAGCGCTAATAGCGGCCCAAATGAGCAGTTCTTC. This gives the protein CASANSGPNEQFF. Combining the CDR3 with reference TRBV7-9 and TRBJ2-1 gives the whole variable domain DTGVSQNPRHKITKRGQNVTFRCDPISEHNRLYWYRQTLGQGPEFLTYFQNEAQLEKSRLLSDRFSAERPKGSFSTLEIQRTEQGDSAMYLCASANSGPNEQFFGPGTRLTVL.

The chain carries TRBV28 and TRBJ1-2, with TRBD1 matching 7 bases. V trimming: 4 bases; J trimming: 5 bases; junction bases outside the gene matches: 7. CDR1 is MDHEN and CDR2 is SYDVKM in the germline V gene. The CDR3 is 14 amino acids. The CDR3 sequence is CASSSQGTRYGYTF. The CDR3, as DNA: TGTGCCAGCAGTTCACAGGGGACCCGTTATGGCTACACCTTC.

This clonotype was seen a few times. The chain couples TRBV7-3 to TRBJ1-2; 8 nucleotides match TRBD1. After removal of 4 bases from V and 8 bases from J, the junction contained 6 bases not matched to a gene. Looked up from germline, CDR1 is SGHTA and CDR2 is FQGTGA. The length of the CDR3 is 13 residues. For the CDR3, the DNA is TGTGCCAGCAGCTACGGGACAGGTCGAGGCTACACCTTC. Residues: CASSYGTGRGYTF.

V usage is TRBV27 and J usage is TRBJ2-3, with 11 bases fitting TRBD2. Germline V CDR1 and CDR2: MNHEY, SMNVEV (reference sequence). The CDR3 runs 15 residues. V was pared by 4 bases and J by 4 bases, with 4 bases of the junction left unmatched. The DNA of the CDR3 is TGTGCCAGCAGTTCCACTAGCGGGAGTCCAGATACGCAGTATTTT. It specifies CASSSTSGSPDTQYF.

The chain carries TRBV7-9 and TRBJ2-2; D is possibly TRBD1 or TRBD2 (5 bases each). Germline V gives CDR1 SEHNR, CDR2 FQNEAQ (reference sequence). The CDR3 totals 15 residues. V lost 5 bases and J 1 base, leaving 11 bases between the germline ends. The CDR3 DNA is TGTGCCAGCAGCCCGGGACGGCAGAACACCGGGGAGCTGTTTTTT. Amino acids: CASSPGRQNTGELFF.

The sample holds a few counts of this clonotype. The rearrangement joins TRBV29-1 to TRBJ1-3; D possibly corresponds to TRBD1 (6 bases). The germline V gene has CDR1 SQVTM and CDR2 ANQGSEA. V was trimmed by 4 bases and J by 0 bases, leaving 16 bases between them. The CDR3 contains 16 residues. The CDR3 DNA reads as TGCAGCGTTGTCTCCTTAGGGACACACTCTGGAAACACCATATATTTT. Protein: CSVVSLGTHSGNTIYF.

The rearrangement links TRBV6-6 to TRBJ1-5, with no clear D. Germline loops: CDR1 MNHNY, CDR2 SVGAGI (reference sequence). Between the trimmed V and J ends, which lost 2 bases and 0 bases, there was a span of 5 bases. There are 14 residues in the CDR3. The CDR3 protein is CASSYDLSNQPQHF. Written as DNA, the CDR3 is TGTGCCAGCAGTTACGACCTTAGCAATCAGCCCCAGCATTTT.

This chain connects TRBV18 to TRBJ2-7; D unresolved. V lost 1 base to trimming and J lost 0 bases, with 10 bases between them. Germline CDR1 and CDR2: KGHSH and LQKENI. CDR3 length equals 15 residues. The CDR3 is CASSPRVAYSYEQYF. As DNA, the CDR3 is TGTGCCAGCTCACCACGCGTAGCATACTCCTACGAGCAGTACTTC.

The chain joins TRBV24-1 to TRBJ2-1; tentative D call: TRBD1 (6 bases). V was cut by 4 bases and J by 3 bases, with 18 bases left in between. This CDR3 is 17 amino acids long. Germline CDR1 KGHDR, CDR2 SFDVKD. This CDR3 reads CATSDTPDRNLYNEQFF. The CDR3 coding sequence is TGTGCCACCAGTGACACACCCGACAGGAACCTCTACAATGAGCAGTTCTTC.